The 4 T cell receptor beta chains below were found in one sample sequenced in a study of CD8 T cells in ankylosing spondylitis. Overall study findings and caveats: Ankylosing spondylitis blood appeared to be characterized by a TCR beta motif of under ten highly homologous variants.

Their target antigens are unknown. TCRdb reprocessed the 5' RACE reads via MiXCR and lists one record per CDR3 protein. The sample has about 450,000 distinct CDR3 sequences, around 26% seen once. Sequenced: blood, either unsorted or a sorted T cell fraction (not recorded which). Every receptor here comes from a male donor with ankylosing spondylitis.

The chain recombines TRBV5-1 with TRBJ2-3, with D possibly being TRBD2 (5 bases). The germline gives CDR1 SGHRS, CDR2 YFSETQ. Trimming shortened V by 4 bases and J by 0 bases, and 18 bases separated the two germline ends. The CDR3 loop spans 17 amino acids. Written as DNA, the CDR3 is TGCGCCAGCAGCACCGACGGCCTAGCAGATAGCACAGATACGCAGTATTTT. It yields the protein CASSTDGLADSTDTQYF.

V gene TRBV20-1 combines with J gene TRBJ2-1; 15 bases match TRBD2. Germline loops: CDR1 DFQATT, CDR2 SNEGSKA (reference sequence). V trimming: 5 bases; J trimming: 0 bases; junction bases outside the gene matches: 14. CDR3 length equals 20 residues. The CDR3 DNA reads TGCAGTGCTGCAAAGGGGGGGGGACTAGCGGGAGGAAGCTCCTACAATGAGCAGTTCTTC. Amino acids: CSAAKGGGLAGGSSYNEQFF.

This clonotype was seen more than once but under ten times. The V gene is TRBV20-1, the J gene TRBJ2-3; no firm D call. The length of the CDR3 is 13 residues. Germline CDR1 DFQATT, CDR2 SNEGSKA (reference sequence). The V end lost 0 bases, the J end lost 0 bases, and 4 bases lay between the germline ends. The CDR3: CSAREHSTDTQYF. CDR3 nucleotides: TGCAGTGCTAGAGAGCACAGCACAGATACGCAGTATTTT.

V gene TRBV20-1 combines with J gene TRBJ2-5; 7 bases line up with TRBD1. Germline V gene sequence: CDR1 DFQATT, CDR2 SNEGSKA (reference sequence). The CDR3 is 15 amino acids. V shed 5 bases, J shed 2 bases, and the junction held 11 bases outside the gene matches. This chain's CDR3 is CSAPITGTVQETQYF. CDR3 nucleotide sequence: TGCAGTGCTCCAATAACCGGGACAGTGCAAGAGACCCAGTACTTC.